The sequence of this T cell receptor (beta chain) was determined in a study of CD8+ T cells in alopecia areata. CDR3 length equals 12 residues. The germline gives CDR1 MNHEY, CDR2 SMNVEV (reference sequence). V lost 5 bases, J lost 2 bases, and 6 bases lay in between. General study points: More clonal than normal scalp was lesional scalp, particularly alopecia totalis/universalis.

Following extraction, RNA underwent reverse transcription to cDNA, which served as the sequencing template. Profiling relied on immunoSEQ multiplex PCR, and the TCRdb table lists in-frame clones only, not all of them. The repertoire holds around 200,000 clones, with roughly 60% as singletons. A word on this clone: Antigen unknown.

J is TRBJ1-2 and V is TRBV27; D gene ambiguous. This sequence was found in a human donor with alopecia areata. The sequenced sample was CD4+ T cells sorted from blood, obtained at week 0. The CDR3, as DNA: TGTGCCAGCAGTACGGGGAACTATGGCTACACCTTC. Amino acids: CASSTGNYGYTF.